The rows below give T cell receptor beta chains drawn from one sample of a study of T cell responses to AZD1222 COVID-19 vaccine. TCRdb's table, derived via immunoSEQ multiplex PCR, lists solely in-frame clones and lacks some. The sample yields some 120,000 clones, 75% to 85% seen once. The sample consisted of peripheral blood, taken 28 days after the second AZD1222 dose. These receptors all stem from an adult who received the AZD1222 COVID-19 vaccine. CDR3s include the opening cysteine and the closing phenylalanine or tryptophan. The D gene is left open where the match is weak. Size tells how often a clone was seen (once, few, many) or the class of an expanded clone, and some rows leave it out.

V gene: TRBV27
J gene: TRBJ1-1
D gene: NA
clone size: NA
CDR3 protein: CASSSSQRRNTEAFF
CDR3 DNA: TGTGCCAGCAGTTCCTCCCAGAGGAGGAACACTGAAGCTTTCTTT

V gene: TRBV28
J gene: TRBJ1-4
D gene: NA
clone size: NA
CDR3 protein: CASSFFEKLFF
CDR3 DNA: TGTGCCAGCAGTTTCTTTGAAAAACTGTTTTTT

V gene: TRBV2
J gene: TRBJ1-1
D gene: TRBD1
clone size: NA
CDR3 protein: CASNKGGELAFF
CDR3 DNA: TGTGCCAGTAATAAAGGGGGCGAGCTGGCTTTCTTT

V gene: TRBV15
J gene: TRBJ1-2
D gene: NA
clone size: NA
CDR3 protein: CATSRDRGGYTF
CDR3 DNA: TGTGCCACCAGCAGAGATCGGGGAGGCTACACCTTC

V gene: TRBV5-1
J gene: TRBJ1-2
D gene: TRBD1
clone size: once
CDR3 protein: CASSSTPGQGNGYTF
CDR3 DNA: TGCGCCAGCAGCTCTACACCGGGACAGGGGAATGGCTACACCTTC

V gene: TRBV4-3
J gene: TRBJ1-5
D gene: NA
clone size: NA
CDR3 protein: CASSQTSYSNQPQHF
CDR3 DNA: TGCGCCAGCAGCCAGACGTCATATAGCAATCAGCCCCAGCATTTT

V gene: TRBV7-9
J gene: TRBJ1-1
D gene: NA
clone size: few
CDR3 protein: CASSPSWEAFF
CDR3 DNA: TGTGCCAGCAGCCCCTCCTGGGAAGCTTTCTTT

V gene: TRBV12-5
J gene: TRBJ1-2
D gene: TRBD1
clone size: NA
CDR3 protein: CASGFGTVKNGYTF
CDR3 DNA: TGTGCTAGTGGTTTCGGGACAGTAAAAAATGGCTACACCTTC

V gene: TRBV19
J gene: TRBJ1-5
D gene: NA
clone size: NA
CDR3 protein: CASSIDREGNQPQHF
CDR3 DNA: TGTGCCAGTAGTATAGACAGGGAGGGCAATCAGCCCCAGCATTTT

V gene: TRBV7-3
J gene: TRBJ1-1
D gene: NA
clone size: NA
CDR3 protein: CASTGDTSNTEAFF
CDR3 DNA: TGTGCCAGCACCGGGGACACTTCGAACACTGAAGCTTTCTTT

V gene: TRBV6-6
J gene: TRBJ2-7
D gene: TRBD2
clone size: NA
CDR3 protein: CASNTGGDYEQYF
CDR3 DNA: TGTGCCAGCAACACGGGGGGGGACTACGAGCAGTACTTC

V gene: TRBV28
J gene: TRBJ1-6
D gene: NA
clone size: NA
CDR3 protein: CATGRDGRNSPLHF
CDR3 DNA: TGTGCTACGGGGCGGGACGGCCGTAATTCACCCCTCCACTTT

V gene: TRBV7-8
J gene: TRBJ2-1
D gene: TRBD1
clone size: once
CDR3 protein: CASSSRDRGSSSYNEQFF
CDR3 DNA: TGTGCCAGCAGCTCCCGGGACAGGGGCTCGAGCTCCTACAATGAGCAGTTCTTC

V gene: TRBV18
J gene: TRBJ1-1
D gene: TRBD1
clone size: NA
CDR3 protein: CASSPVRTGSNTEAFF
CDR3 DNA: TGTGCCAGCTCACCTGTCCGGACAGGATCGAACACTGAAGCTTTCTTT

V gene: TRBV4-1
J gene: TRBJ1-1
D gene: NA
clone size: NA
CDR3 protein: CASSQDPHGGQGFGNTEAFF
CDR3 DNA: TGCGCCAGCAGCCAAGACCCCCACGGGGGGCAGGGCTTTGGGAACACTGAAGCTTTCTTT

V gene: TRBV9
J gene: TRBJ1-1
D gene: TRBD1
clone size: NA
CDR3 protein: CASSGTGGSVEAFF
CDR3 DNA: TGTGCCAGCAGCGGTACAGGGGGATCGGTGGAAGCTTTCTTT

V gene: TRBV24-1
J gene: TRBJ1-5
D gene: TRBD1
clone size: NA
CDR3 protein: CATSDGTVRQPQHF
CDR3 DNA: TGTGCCACCAGTGATGGGACAGTCAGACAGCCCCAGCATTTT

V gene: TRBV5-1
J gene: TRBJ1-2
D gene: TRBD1
clone size: NA
CDR3 protein: CASSAMGQGEVGYTF
CDR3 DNA: TGCGCCAGCAGCGCGATGGGACAGGGAGAAGTTGGCTACACCTTC

V gene: TRBV2
J gene: TRBJ1-2
D gene: TRBD1
clone size: NA
CDR3 protein: CASSVGTGDGYTF
CDR3 DNA: TGTGCCAGCAGCGTCGGGACAGGGGATGGCTACACCTTC

V gene: TRBV18
J gene: TRBJ1-1
D gene: NA
clone size: NA
CDR3 protein: CASSPPWNTEAFF
CDR3 DNA: TGTGCCAGCTCACCACCTTGGAACACTGAAGCTTTCTTT

V gene: TRBV19
J gene: TRBJ1-3
D gene: NA
clone size: NA
CDR3 protein: CASTDRSSGNTIYF
CDR3 DNA: TGTGCCAGTACGGACCGGAGCTCTGGAAACACCATATATTTT

V gene: TRBV2
J gene: TRBJ2-1
D gene: NA
clone size: NA
CDR3 protein: CASSAARGKNEQFF
CDR3 DNA: TGTGCCAGCAGTGCGGCTCGGGGCAAGAATGAGCAGTTCTTC

V gene: TRBV19
J gene: TRBJ2-4
D gene: TRBD1
clone size: NA
CDR3 protein: CASRATGEAKNIQYF
CDR3 DNA: TGTGCCAGTAGGGCTACAGGGGAAGCCAAAAACATTCAGTACTTC

V gene: TRBV9
J gene: TRBJ1-1
D gene: NA
clone size: NA
CDR3 protein: CASSVGGGGTEAFF
CDR3 DNA: TGTGCCAGCAGCGTAGGGGGCGGCGGCACTGAAGCTTTCTTT

V gene: TRBV6-5
J gene: TRBJ2-7
D gene: NA
clone size: NA
CDR3 protein: CASSYSTEYEQYF
CDR3 DNA: TGTGCCAGCAGTTATTCCACAGAGTACGAGCAGTACTTC

V gene: TRBV5-1
J gene: TRBJ2-3
D gene: NA
clone size: NA
CDR3 protein: CASSLDNSGTDTQYF
CDR3 DNA: TGCGCCAGCAGCTTGGATAACAGTGGCACAGATACGCAGTATTTT

V gene: TRBV6-2/TRBV6-3
J gene: TRBJ2-3
D gene: TRBD2
clone size: NA
CDR3 protein: CASSYSGLAGDTQYF
CDR3 DNA: TGTGCCAGCAGTTACTCGGGACTAGCGGGAGATACGCAGTATTTT

V gene: TRBV27
J gene: TRBJ2-1
D gene: NA
clone size: NA
CDR3 protein: CASTFGPEQFF
CDR3 DNA: TGTGCCAGCACCTTCGGCCCCGAGCAGTTCTTC

V gene: TRBV7-8
J gene: TRBJ1-1
D gene: NA
clone size: NA
CDR3 protein: CASSVDTNTEAFF
CDR3 DNA: TGTGCCAGCAGCGTCGACACGAACACTGAAGCTTTCTTT

V gene: TRBV3-1/TRBV3-2
J gene: TRBJ2-2
D gene: NA
clone size: NA
CDR3 protein: CASSHPLGTASNTGELFF
CDR3 DNA: TGTGCCAGCAGCCATCCTCTAGGGACGGCCTCGAACACCGGGGAGCTGTTTTTT

V gene: TRBV9
J gene: TRBJ2-5
D gene: NA
clone size: NA
CDR3 protein: CASSPEGRTQYF
CDR3 DNA: TGTGCCAGCAGCCCCGAAGGGCGGACCCAGTACTTC

V gene: TRBV28
J gene: TRBJ1-6
D gene: NA
clone size: NA
CDR3 protein: CASSASVAPLHF
CDR3 DNA: TGTGCCAGCAGTGCCTCGGTTGCACCCCTCCACTTT

V gene: TRBV6-2/TRBV6-3
J gene: TRBJ1-2
D gene: NA
clone size: NA
CDR3 protein: CASSRDHLDGYTF
CDR3 DNA: TGTGCCAGCAGCCGAGACCACCTGGATGGCTACACCTTC

V gene: TRBV2
J gene: TRBJ2-7
D gene: NA
clone size: many
CDR3 protein: CASTKGGNYEQYF
CDR3 DNA: TGTGCCAGCACTAAAGGAGGGAACTACGAGCAGTACTTC

V gene: TRBV14
J gene: TRBJ1-2
D gene: TRBD1
clone size: NA
CDR3 protein: CASSPSRDRDYTF
CDR3 DNA: TGTGCCAGCAGCCCCTCCCGGGACAGAGACTACACCTTC

V gene: TRBV2
J gene: TRBJ2-4
D gene: NA
clone size: NA
CDR3 protein: CASSLKGLPSAKNIQYF
CDR3 DNA: TGTGCCAGCAGCCTAAAGGGCCTCCCCTCGGCCAAAAACATTCAGTACTTC

V gene: TRBV6-6
J gene: TRBJ1-4
D gene: NA
clone size: NA
CDR3 protein: CASSSTVLKLFF
CDR3 DNA: TGTGCCAGCAGTTCTACGGTCCTAAAACTGTTTTTT

V gene: TRBV27
J gene: TRBJ2-2
D gene: NA
clone size: NA
CDR3 protein: CASSLRLASNLVTGELFF
CDR3 DNA: TGTGCCAGCAGTTTAAGGCTAGCCTCCAACTTAGTCACCGGGGAGCTGTTTTTT

V gene: TRBV6-4
J gene: TRBJ2-3
D gene: NA
clone size: NA
CDR3 protein: CASSAGGDTQYF
CDR3 DNA: TGTGCCAGCAGTGCTGGGGGGGATACGCAGTATTTT

V gene: TRBV6-6
J gene: TRBJ2-3
D gene: TRBD2
clone size: NA
CDR3 protein: CASSYSIGGANTQYF
CDR3 DNA: TGTGCCAGCAGTTACTCGATCGGGGGGGCGAATACGCAGTATTTT

V gene: TRBV21-1
J gene: TRBJ1-5
D gene: NA
clone size: NA
CDR3 protein: CASSHVSSNQPQHF
CDR3 DNA: TGTGCCAGCAGCCATGTGTCAAGCAATCAGCCCCAGCATTTT

V gene: TRBV2
J gene: TRBJ1-2
D gene: NA
clone size: NA
CDR3 protein: CASSDPPGAHGYTF
CDR3 DNA: TGTGCCAGCAGTGACCCTCCAGGGGCCCATGGCTACACCTTC

V gene: TRBV7-2
J gene: TRBJ1-5
D gene: NA
clone size: once
CDR3 protein: CASNTDGPQPQHF
CDR3 DNA: TGTGCCAGCAATACGGACGGACCTCAGCCCCAGCATTTT

V gene: TRBV6-6
J gene: TRBJ2-3
D gene: TRBD2
clone size: NA
CDR3 protein: CASSRAGLAGGTDTQYF
CDR3 DNA: TGTGCCAGCAGCCGAGCGGGACTAGCGGGGGGCACAGATACGCAGTATTTT

V gene: TRBV5-8
J gene: TRBJ2-5
D gene: NA
clone size: NA
CDR3 protein: CASAGQPRETQYF
CDR3 DNA: TGTGCCAGCGCAGGACAGCCGAGGGAGACCCAGTACTTC

V gene: TRBV28
J gene: TRBJ2-7
D gene: TRBD2
clone size: NA
CDR3 protein: CASTREGRVEQYF
CDR3 DNA: TGTGCCAGCACGAGGGAGGGCAGGGTCGAGCAGTACTTC

V gene: TRBV28
J gene: TRBJ1-1
D gene: NA
clone size: NA
CDR3 protein: CATAGRTEAFF
CDR3 DNA: TGTGCCACCGCAGGGAGGACTGAAGCTTTCTTT

V gene: TRBV28
J gene: TRBJ1-1
D gene: TRBD1
clone size: few
CDR3 protein: CASSSQPGQGRAAFF
CDR3 DNA: TGTGCCAGCAGTTCTCAGCCCGGACAGGGAAGAGCAGCTTTCTTT

V gene: TRBV28
J gene: TRBJ2-1
D gene: TRBD1
clone size: once
CDR3 protein: CASINGGRGSSEEQFF
CDR3 DNA: TGTGCCAGCATAAATGGGGGCAGGGGGTCTTCTGAGGAGCAGTTCTTC

V gene: TRBV19
J gene: TRBJ1-5
D gene: NA
clone size: NA
CDR3 protein: CASTIRDQPQHF
CDR3 DNA: TGTGCCAGTACCATACGTGATCAGCCCCAGCATTTT

V gene: TRBV9
J gene: TRBJ2-3
D gene: NA
clone size: NA
CDR3 protein: CASSVGGGLTDTQYF
CDR3 DNA: TGTGCCAGCAGCGTAGGGGGGGGCCTCACAGATACGCAGTATTTT

V gene: TRBV27
J gene: TRBJ2-6
D gene: TRBD2
clone size: NA
CDR3 protein: CATQLAGGSGANVLTF
CDR3 DNA: TGTGCCACTCAACTAGCGGGGGGGTCTGGGGCCAACGTCCTGACTTTC

V gene: TRBV29-1
J gene: TRBJ2-2
D gene: TRBD1
clone size: NA
CDR3 protein: CSVVRGLNTGELFF
CDR3 DNA: TGCAGCGTTGTTAGGGGGCTCAACACCGGGGAGCTGTTTTTT

V gene: TRBV11-2
J gene: TRBJ2-3
D gene: NA
clone size: NA
CDR3 protein: CASSFGGPGASDTQYF
CDR3 DNA: TGTGCCAGCAGCTTCGGGGGGCCGGGGGCCTCAGATACGCAGTATTTT

V gene: TRBV6-5
J gene: TRBJ2-3
D gene: TRBD1
clone size: few
CDR3 protein: CASSGTGRDAQYF
CDR3 DNA: TGTGCCAGCAGCGGGACAGGGCGGGACGCGCAGTATTTT

V gene: TRBV3-1/TRBV3-2
J gene: TRBJ2-6
D gene: TRBD1
clone size: NA
CDR3 protein: CASSQDTRGRIFGANVLTF
CDR3 DNA: TGTGCCAGCAGCCAAGATACGAGGGGGCGAATATTTGGGGCCAACGTCCTGACTTTC

V gene: TRBV2
J gene: TRBJ1-2
D gene: NA
clone size: NA
CDR3 protein: CASGQSLAYGYTF
CDR3 DNA: TGTGCCAGTGGACAGTCTTTGGCCTATGGCTACACCTTC